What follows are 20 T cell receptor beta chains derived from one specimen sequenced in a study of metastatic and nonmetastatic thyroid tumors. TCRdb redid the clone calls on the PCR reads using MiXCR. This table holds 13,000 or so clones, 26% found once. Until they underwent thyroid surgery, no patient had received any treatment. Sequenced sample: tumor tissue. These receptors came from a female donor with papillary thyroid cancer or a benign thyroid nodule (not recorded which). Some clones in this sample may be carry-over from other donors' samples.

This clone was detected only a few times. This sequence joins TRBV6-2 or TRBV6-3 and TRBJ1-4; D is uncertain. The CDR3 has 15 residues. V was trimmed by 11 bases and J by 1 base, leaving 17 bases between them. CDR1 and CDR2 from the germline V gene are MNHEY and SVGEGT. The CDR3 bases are TGTGCCGGCCAGGTATCGGGTAAAACTAATGAAAAACTGTTTTTT. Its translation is CAGQVSGKTNEKLFF.

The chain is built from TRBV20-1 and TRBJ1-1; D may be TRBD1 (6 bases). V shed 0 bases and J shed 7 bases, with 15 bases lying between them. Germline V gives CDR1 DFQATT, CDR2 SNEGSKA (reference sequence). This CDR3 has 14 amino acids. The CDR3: CSAREWGANYEAFF. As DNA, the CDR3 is TGCAGTGCTAGAGAATGGGGGGCCAATTATGAAGCTTTCTTT.

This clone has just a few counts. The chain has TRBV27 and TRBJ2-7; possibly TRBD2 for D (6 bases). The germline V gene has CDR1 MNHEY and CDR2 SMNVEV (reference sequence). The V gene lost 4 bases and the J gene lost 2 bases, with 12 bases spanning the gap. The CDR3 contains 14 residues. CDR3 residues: CASSYPPGAYEQYF. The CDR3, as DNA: TGTGCCAGCAGTTACCCGCCGGGGGCCTACGAGCAGTACTTC.

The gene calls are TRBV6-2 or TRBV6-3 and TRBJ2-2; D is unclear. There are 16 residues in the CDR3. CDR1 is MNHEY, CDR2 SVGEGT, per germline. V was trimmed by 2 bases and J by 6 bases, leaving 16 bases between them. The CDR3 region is CASSYRPISHPGELFF. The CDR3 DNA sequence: TGTGCCAGCAGTTACCGTCCCATCAGCCACCCCGGGGAGCTGTTTTTT.

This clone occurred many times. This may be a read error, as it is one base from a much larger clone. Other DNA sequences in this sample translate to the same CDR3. For the CDR3, the DNA is TGTGCCAGCAGCTACAACGGCGGGAGGGCCAACGAGCAGTACTTC. The encoded protein is CASSYNGGRANEQYF. The V call is TRBV28, the J call TRBJ2-7; the match to TRBD2 covers 9 bases. V trimming: 6 bases; J trimming: 5 bases; junction bases outside the gene matches: 11. The CDR3 length is 15 residues. Germline loops: CDR1 MDHEN, CDR2 SYDVKM.

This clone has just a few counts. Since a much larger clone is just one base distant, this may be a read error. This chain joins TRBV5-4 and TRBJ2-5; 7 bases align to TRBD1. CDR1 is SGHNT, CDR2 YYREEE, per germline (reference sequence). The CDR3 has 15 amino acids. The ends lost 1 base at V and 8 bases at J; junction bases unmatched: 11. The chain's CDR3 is CASSLRGPWADTQYF. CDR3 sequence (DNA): TGTGCCAGCAGCTTGAGGGGGCCCTGGGCAGATACCCAGTACTTC.

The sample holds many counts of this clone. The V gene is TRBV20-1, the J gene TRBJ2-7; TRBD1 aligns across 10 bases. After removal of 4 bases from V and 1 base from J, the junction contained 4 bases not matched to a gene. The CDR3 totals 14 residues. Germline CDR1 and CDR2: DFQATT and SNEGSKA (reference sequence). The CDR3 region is CSATGTGESYEQYF. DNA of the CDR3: TGCAGTGCTACCGGGACAGGGGAGTCCTACGAGCAGTACTTC.

The CDR3 region is CASTPNRTGELFF. The DNA of the CDR3 is TGTGCCAGTACTCCCAATCGGACCGGGGAGCTGTTTTTT. The V call is TRBV27, the J call TRBJ2-2; D is ambiguous. The CDR3 has 13 residues. Germline V gives CDR1 MNHEY, CDR2 SMNVEV (reference sequence). V was shortened by 9 bases and J by 5 bases, with 13 bases between the two germline ends.

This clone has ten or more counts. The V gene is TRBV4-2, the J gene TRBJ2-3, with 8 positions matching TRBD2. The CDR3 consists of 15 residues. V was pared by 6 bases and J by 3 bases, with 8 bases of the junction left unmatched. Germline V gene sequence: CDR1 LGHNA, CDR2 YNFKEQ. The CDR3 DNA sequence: TGTGCCAGCAGACGGGCCGCGGGGGGAACAGATACGCAGTATTTT. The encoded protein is CASRRAAGGTDTQYF.

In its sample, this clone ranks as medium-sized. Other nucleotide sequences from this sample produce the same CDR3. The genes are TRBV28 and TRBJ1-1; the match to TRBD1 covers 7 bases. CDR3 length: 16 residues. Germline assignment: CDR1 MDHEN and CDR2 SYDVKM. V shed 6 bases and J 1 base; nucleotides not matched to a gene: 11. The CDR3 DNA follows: TGTGCCAGCAGCTCAGGGGGGGCCCGAGGGAACACTGAAGCTTTCTTT. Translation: CASSSGGARGNTEAFF.

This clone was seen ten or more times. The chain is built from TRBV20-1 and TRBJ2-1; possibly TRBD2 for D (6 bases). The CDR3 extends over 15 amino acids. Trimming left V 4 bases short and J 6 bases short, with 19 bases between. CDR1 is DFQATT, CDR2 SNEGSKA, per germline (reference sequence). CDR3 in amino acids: CSANWGSRESNEQFF. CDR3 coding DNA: TGCAGTGCTAATTGGGGGAGTCGGGAGAGCAATGAGCAGTTCTTC.

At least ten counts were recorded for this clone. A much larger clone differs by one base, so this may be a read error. CDR3 DNA: TGTGCCAGCAGTTCCCGGGACTCCAAATGGGTCAATGAGCAGCTCTTC. Translating it yields CASSSRDSKWVNEQLF. This sequence joins TRBV12-3 or TRBV12-4 and TRBJ2-1; possibly TRBD2 for D (6 bases). The CDR3 covers 16 residues.

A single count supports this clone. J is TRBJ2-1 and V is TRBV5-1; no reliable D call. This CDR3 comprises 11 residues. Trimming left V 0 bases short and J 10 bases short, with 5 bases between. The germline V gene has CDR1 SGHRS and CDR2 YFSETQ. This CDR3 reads CASSLEQEQFF. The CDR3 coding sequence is TGCGCCAGCAGCTTGGAGCAGGAGCAGTTCTTC.

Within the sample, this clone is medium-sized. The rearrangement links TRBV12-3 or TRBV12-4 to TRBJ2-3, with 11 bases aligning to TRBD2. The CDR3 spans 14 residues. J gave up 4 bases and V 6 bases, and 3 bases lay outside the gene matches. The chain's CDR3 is CASRTSGSADTQYF. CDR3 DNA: TGTGCCAGCAGAACTAGCGGGAGCGCAGATACGCAGTATTTT.

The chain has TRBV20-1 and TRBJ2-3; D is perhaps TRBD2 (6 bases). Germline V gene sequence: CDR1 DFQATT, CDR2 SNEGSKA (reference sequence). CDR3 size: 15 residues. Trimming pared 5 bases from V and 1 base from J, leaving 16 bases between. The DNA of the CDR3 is TGCAGTGCTTGGGGGGATGCTAGCGGCACAGATACGCAGTATTTT. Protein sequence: CSAWGDASGTDTQYF.

The CDR3 DNA reads TGTGCCTGGACCATAGCAGGAACGAGCACAGATACGCAGTATTTT. It translates to CAWTIAGTSTDTQYF. The chain has TRBV30 and TRBJ2-3; D gene ambiguous. The V gene's germline CDR1 is GTSNPN and CDR2 SVGIG (reference sequence). The CDR3 is made up of 15 amino acids. The V end was cut by 4 bases, the J end by 0 bases, with 14 bases between.

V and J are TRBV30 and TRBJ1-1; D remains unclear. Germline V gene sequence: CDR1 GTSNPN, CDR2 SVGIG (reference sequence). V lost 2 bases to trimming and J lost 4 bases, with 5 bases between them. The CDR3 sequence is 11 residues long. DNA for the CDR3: TGTGCCTGGAGTTGGGGCACTGAAGCTTTCTTT. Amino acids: CAWSWGTEAFF. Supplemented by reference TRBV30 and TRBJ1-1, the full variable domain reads SQTIHQWPATLVQPVGSPLSLECTVEGTSNPNLYWYRQAAGRGLQLLFYSVGIGQISSEVPQNLSASRPQDRQFILSSKKLLLSDSGFYLCAWSWGTEAFFGQGTRLTVV.

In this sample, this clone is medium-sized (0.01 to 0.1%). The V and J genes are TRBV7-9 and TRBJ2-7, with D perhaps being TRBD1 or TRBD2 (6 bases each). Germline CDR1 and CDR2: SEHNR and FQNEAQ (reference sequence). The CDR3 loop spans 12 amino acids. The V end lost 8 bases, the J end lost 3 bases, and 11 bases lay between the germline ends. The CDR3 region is CASRGGGYEQYF. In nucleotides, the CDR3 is TGTGCCAGCCGAGGGGGAGGCTACGAGCAGTACTTC.

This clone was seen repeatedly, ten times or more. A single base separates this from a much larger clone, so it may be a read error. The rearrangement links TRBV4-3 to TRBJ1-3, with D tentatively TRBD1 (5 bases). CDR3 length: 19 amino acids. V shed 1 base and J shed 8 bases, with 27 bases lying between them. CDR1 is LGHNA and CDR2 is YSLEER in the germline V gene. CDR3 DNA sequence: TGCGCCAGCAGCCAAGTTTTTAAAAGGGTGGGGGAGGGGACTTACACCATATATTTT. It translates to CASSQVFKRVGEGTYTIYF.

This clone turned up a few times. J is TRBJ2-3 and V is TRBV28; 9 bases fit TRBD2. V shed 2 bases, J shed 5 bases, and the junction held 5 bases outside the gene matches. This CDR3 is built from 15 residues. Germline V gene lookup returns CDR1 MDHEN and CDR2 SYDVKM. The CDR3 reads CASSLGGRAGDTQYF. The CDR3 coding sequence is TGTGCCAGCAGTTTAGGCGGGAGGGCTGGAGATACGCAGTATTTT.